Sequencing of this T cell receptor beta chain was carried out in a study of cytomegalovirus exposure and HLA in healthy donors. Study results and caveats: Prediction of most subjects' HLA-A and HLA-B alleles by TCR beta sequences was reportedly accurate.

As for this clone: The antigen is undetermined.

13 Jbeta primers and 60 Vbeta primers were used for the PCR. How the authors handled the data: Roughly 80 million unique TCR beta chains, roughly 12 million shared, were counted in a later analysis. Clones were sequenced by immunoSEQ multiplex PCR, and TCRdb holds only the in-frame ones, with some missing. The DNA was the basis for D and trimming; V, J and clone size are from that table. This sample carries around 50,000 clones, with 11% going to the ten biggest clones. The CDR3 is 11 residues long. The V end was cut by 4 bases, the J end by 3 bases, with 4 bases between. Germline loops: CDR1 MGHDK, CDR2 SYGVNS.

The sequenced sample consisted of PBMCs. The clonotype comes from a woman in her fifties or sixties in good health and CMV-seropositive. The gene calls are TRBV25-1 and TRBJ2-7, with unresolved D. This chain's CDR3 is CASSVHYEQYF. The CDR3 nucleotides read TGTGCCAGCAGTGTCCACTACGAGCAGTACTTC.